The sequence of this TCR beta chain was determined in a study of blood T cell repertoires in COVID-19. Study-wide context: The cDNA or gDNA used as material had been derived from T cells, B-cell-depleted T cells, or PBMCs.

Using immunoSEQ multiplex PCR, the repertoire was profiled, and TCRdb retains in-frame clones only, with some absent. The data hold about 70,000 clones, with 75% to 90% observed a single time. Patients of the Seattle cohort, enrolled during active infection, were followed longitudinally. This clone was observed a handful of times. Trimming cost V 4 bases and J 3 bases; bases outside gene matches: 5. The CDR3 totals 15 residues. The germline CDR1 and CDR2 sequences are SGHRS and YFSETQ. This sequence joins TRBV5-1 and TRBJ1-5, with 9 bases aligning to TRBD1. This receptor was obtained from a man aged 40-49 years with COVID-19, enrolled during active disease. Sequencing used peripheral blood. The CDR3 nucleotides read TGCGCCAGCAGCACTGGGACAGGGCACAATCAGCCCCAGCATTTT. Its translation: CASSTGTGHNQPQHF.